This T cell receptor beta chain appears in the sequencing data of a study of beta chain features in type 1 diabetes. The isolated RNA, all of it, was reverse transcribed, so expressed TCRB transcripts were what got sequenced. Read counts averaged approximately 3.5 million for samples of naive, central memory and regulatory T cells. Clones were read by immunoSEQ multiplex PCR, and TCRdb kept only the in-frame ones, dropping some. Of roughly 450,000 clones in the sample, approximately 15% were seen once. The sample holds a few counts of this clone. Germline values: CDR1 MNHEY, CDR2 SVGAGI. CDR3 length equals 14 residues. The ends were cut back, 6 bases at V and 2 bases at J, with 12 bases in the middle.

Sequenced: naive CD4+ T cells from blood. This chain uses TRBV6-5 with TRBJ2-3; D remains unclear. The clonotype comes from a man aged 30 to 45 in good health. The CDR3 sequence: CASSLGLITDTQYF. As DNA, the CDR3 is TGTGCCAGCAGCCTAGGTCTCATCACAGATACGCAGTATTTT.